The TCR beta chain under discussion was sequenced for a study of cytomegalovirus exposure and HLA in healthy donors. About the study: The Caucasian-associated ancestry cluster held around four fifths of around 380 genotyped donors. Study-wide results and caveats: A prior analysis recorded that most TCR beta V segments were productive about 87% or about 30% of the time. Investigators reported 150 to 200 TCR beta chains as tied to cytomegalovirus.

Donors in the study were healthy people who gave bone marrow. On this clone: Its antigen is unknown.

PCR was performed using 60 Vbeta and 13 Jbeta primers. Profiling relied on immunoSEQ multiplex PCR, and the TCRdb table lists in-frame clones only, not all of them. The sample totals roughly 70,000 clones. CDR3 length equals 12 residues. V shed 6 bases and J shed 6 bases, with 11 bases lying between them. Germline CDR1 reads MNHNS; CDR2 reads SASEGT. The sample comprised PBMCs. This TCR was sampled from a female donor in good health and CMV-seropositive. This sequence joins TRBV6-1 and TRBJ1-2; the D is unclear. The CDR3 coding sequence is TGTGCCAGCAGCGCCATCGGAGATGGCTACACCTTC. Translation gives CASSAIGDGYTF.